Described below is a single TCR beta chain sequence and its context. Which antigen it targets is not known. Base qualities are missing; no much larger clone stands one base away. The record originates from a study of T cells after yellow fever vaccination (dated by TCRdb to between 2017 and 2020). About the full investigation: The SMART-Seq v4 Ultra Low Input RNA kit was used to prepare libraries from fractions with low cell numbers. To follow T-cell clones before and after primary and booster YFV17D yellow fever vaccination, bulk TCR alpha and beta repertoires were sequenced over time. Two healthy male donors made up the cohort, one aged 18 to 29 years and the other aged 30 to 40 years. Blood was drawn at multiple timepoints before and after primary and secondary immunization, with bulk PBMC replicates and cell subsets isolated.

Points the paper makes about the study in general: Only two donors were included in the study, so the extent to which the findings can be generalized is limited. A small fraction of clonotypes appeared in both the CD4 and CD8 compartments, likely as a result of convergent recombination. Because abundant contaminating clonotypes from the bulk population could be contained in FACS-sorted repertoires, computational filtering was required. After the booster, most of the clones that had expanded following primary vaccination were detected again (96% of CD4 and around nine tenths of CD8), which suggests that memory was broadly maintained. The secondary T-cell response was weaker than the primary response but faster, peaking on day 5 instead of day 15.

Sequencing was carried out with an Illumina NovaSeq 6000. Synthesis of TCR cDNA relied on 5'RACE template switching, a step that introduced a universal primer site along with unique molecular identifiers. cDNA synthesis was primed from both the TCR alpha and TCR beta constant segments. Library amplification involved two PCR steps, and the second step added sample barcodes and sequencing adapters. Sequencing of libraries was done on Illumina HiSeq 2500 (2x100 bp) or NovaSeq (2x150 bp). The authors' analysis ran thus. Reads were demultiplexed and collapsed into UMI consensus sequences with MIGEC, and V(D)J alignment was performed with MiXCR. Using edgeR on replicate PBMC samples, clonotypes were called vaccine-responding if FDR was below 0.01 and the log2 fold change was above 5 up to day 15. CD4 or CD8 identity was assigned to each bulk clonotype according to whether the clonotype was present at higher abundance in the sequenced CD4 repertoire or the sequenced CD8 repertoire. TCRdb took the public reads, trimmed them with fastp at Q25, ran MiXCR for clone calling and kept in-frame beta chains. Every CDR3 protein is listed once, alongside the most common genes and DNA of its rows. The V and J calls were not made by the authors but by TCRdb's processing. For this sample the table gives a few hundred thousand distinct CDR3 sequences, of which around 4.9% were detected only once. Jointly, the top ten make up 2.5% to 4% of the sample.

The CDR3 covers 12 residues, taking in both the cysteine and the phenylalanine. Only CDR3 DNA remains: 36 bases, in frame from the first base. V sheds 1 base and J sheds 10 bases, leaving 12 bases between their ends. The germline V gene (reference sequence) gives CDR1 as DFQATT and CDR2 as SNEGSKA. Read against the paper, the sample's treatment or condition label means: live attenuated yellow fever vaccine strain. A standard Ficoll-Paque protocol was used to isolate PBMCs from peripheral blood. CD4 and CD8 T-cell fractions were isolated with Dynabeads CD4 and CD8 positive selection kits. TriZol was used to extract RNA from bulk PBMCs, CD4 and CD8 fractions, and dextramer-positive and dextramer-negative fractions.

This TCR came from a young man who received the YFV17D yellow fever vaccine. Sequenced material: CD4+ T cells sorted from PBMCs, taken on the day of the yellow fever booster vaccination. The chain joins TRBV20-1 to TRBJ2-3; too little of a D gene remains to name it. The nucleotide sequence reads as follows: TGCAGTGCTAGAGGACTCCTCGAACCGCAGTATTTT. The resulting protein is CSARGLLEPQYF.